One sample yielded the 15 T cell receptor beta chains listed below, sequenced in a study of T-cell memory formation after mild COVID-19. From the 5' RACE reads, TCRdb called clonotypes with MiXCR, one entry per CDR3 protein. This sample yields about 360,000 distinct CDR3 sequences, of which about 15% are seen a single time; about 20% belongs to the top ten. The sample was PBMCs or a T cell subset sorted from them (not recorded which). These receptors originate from a man aged 18-30 years who had mild COVID-19 (a few samples of this study predate the infection). Cell type and time point are not known.

The chain couples TRBV12-3 or TRBV12-4 to TRBJ2-2, with no clear D. V lost 2 bases and J lost 7, with 11 bases in between. This CDR3 comprises 14 residues. The CDR3 loop reads CASSLNPRYGELFF. The CDR3 bases are TGTGCCAGCAGTTTAAATCCCCGATACGGGGAGCTGTTTTTT.

The chain couples TRBV5-8 to TRBJ2-1; 13 nucleotides match TRBD2. Germline CDR1 reads SGHTS; CDR2 reads YDEGEE. V lost 5 bases, J lost 6 bases, and 5 bases stayed unmatched. The CDR3 length is 15 residues. CDR3 bases: TGTGCCAGCAGTCCGACTAGCGGGGGGTTCAATGAGCAGTTCTTC. Residues: CASSPTSGGFNEQFF.

V is TRBV5-1 and J is TRBJ2-2; D is uncertain. The V end lost 0 bases, the J end lost 4 bases, and 13 bases lay between the germline ends. Germline V gives CDR1 SGHRS, CDR2 YFSETQ. This CDR3 comprises 16 residues. The CDR3 nucleotides are TGCGCCAGCAGCTTGGGGGCATCGGGTGGCACCGGGGAGCTGTTTTTT. It encodes CASSLGASGGTGELFF.

This clonotype was detected only a few times. V gene TRBV29-1 combines with J gene TRBJ2-1; TRBD2 might be the D (6 bases). Trimming shortened V by 5 bases and J by 6 bases, and 11 bases separated the two germline ends. The CDR3 runs 12 residues. Germline CDR1 reads SQVTM; CDR2 reads ANQGSEA. The CDR3 coding sequence is TGCAGCGTTAACGGGGGTGTCAATGAGCAGTTCTTC. This sequence encodes CSVNGGVNEQFF.

This clonotype was seen repeatedly, ten times or more. The rearrangement links TRBV10-2 to TRBJ1-2, with D perhaps TRBD1 (6 bases). The CDR3 covers 14 residues. V was trimmed by 0 bases and J by 8 bases, leaving 13 bases between them. CDR1 WSHSY and CDR2 SAAADI come from the germline V gene. The CDR3 is CASSESRQGLGYTF. As DNA, the CDR3 is TGCGCCAGCAGTGAGTCGAGGCAGGGGCTCGGCTACACCTTC.

The sample holds many counts of this clonotype. The chain carries TRBV27 and TRBJ1-2, with TRBD1 matching over 8 bases. This CDR3 region has 13 residues. The germline V gene encodes CDR1 MNHEY and CDR2 SMNVEV (reference sequence). With V trimmed by 6 bases and J by 6 bases, 6 bases remained unmatched. In nucleotides, the CDR3 is TGTGCCAGCAGGCGGACAGGGAGGGATGGCTACACCTTC. This gives the protein CASRRTGRDGYTF.

This clonotype was detected only a few times. This sequence joins TRBV6-5 and TRBJ2-1, with 7 bases lining up with TRBD1. Germline V lookup: CDR1 MNHEY, CDR2 SVGAGI. The CDR3 runs to 17 residues. V gave up 2 bases and J gave up 3 bases; unmatched junction bases: 10. The chain's CDR3 is CASSYRAWGQSYNEQFF. In DNA form, the CDR3 reads TGTGCCAGCAGTTACCGGGCGTGGGGACAGAGCTACAATGAGCAGTTCTTC.

This chain links TRBV3-1 with TRBJ2-1; the match to TRBD2 covers 7 bases. CDR1 and CDR2 from the germline V gene are LGHDT and YNNKEL (reference sequence). There are 15 residues in the CDR3. With V trimmed by 0 bases and J by 10 bases, 9 bases remained unmatched. Written as DNA, the CDR3 is TGTGCCAGCAGCCAAGATTCCAGCGGGGCTGTAGAGCAGTTCTTC. It encodes CASSQDSSGAVEQFF.

As DNA, the CDR3 is TGTGCCACCAGCAGAGGTGCCACAGGCACCCGCAAGCCCCAGCATTTT. Its protein product is CATSRGATGTRKPQHF. The genes are TRBV15 and TRBJ1-5; tentatively, D is TRBD1 (5 bases). The CDR3 is 16 amino acids. V lost 1 base and J 8 bases, leaving 18 bases between the germline ends. Germline assignment: CDR1 LNHNV and CDR2 YYDKDF (reference sequence).

The chain couples TRBV18 to TRBJ2-1; D is unclear. The CDR3 totals 13 residues. The germline gives CDR1 KGHSH, CDR2 LQKENI. Trimming took 3 bases from V and 5 from J, leaving 8 bases between them. CDR3 amino acids: CASSPRHNNEQFF. The CDR3 DNA follows: TGTGCCAGCTCACCTAGGCACAACAATGAGCAGTTCTTC.

CDR3 amino acids: CASSYGNENQPQHF. CDR3 coding DNA: TGTGCCAGCAGTTATGGTAACGAGAATCAGCCCCAGCATTTT. This rearrangement joins TRBV6-2 or TRBV6-3 to TRBJ1-5, with D unclear. V was clipped by 3 bases and J by 4 bases, with 10 bases between them. The CDR3 sequence is 14 residues long. Looked up from germline, CDR1 is MNHEY and CDR2 is SVGEGT.

This clonotype was picked up many times. V is TRBV10-2 and J is TRBJ2-7; 7 nucleotides match TRBD2. The length of the CDR3 is 16 residues. The J segment lost 1 base and the V segment lost 2 bases, leaving 8 bases of the junction unmatched. Germline V gene lookup returns CDR1 WSHSY and CDR2 SAAADI. Written as DNA, the CDR3 is TGCGCCAGCAGTGAGGCCCTAGCGGAACTGTCCTACGAGCAGTACTTC. Encoded protein: CASSEALAELSYEQYF.

This clonotype appeared a few times. This sequence joins TRBV29-1 and TRBJ1-5; maybe TRBD1 (5 bases). In germline, CDR1 is SQVTM, CDR2 ANQGSEA. The CDR3 covers 12 residues. Trimming cost V 8 bases and J 1 base, with 9 bases left between them. The CDR3 nucleotides read TGCAGCACATGGGACAGCAATCAGCCCCAGCATTTT. This encodes CSTWDSNQPQHF.

This clonotype came up a few times. The chain couples TRBV28 to TRBJ1-2, with TRBD1 matching 7 bases. The CDR3 totals 14 residues. Germline values: CDR1 MDHEN, CDR2 SYDVKM. Losses at the gene ends were 2 bases for V and 8 bases for J; bases not matched to a gene: 8. CDR3 in amino acids: CASSLEQGSGGYTF. As DNA, the CDR3 is TGTGCCAGCAGTTTAGAACAGGGGTCGGGAGGCTACACCTTC.

This clonotype was detected many times. This chain uses TRBV3-1 with TRBJ2-1, with D perhaps matching TRBD2 (6 bases). CDR1 and CDR2 (germline): LGHDT, YNNKEL (reference sequence). Trimming pared 1 base from V and 6 bases from J, leaving 10 bases between. This CDR3 comprises 14 residues. CDR3 sequence reads: CASSQGEAGNEQFF. The CDR3 bases are TGTGCCAGCAGCCAAGGGGAGGCGGGCAATGAGCAGTTCTTC.